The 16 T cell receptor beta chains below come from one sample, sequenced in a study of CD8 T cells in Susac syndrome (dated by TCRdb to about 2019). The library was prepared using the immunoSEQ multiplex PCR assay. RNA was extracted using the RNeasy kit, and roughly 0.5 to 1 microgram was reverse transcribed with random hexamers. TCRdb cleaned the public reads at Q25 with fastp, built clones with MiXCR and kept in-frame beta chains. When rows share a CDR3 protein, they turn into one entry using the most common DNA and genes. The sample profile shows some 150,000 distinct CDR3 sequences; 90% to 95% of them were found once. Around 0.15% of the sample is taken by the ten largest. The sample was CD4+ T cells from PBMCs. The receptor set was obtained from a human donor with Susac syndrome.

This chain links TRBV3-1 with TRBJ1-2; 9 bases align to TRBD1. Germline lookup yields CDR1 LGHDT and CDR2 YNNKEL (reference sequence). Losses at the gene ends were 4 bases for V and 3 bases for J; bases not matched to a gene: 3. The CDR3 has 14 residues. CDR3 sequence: CASSPDRGYYGYTF. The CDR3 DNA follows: TGTGCCAGCAGCCCCGACAGGGGGTACTATGGCTACACCTTC. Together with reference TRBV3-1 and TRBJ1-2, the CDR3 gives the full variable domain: DTAVSQTPKYLVTQMGNDKSIKCEQNLGHDTMYWYKQDSKKFLKIMFSYNNKELIINETVPNRFSPKSPDKAHLNLHINSLELGDSAVYFCASSPDRGYYGYTFGSGTRLTVV.

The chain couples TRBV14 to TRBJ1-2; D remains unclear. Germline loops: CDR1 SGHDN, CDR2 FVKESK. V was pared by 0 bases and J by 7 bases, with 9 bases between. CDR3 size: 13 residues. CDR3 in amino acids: CASSQDLEGGYTF. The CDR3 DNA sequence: TGTGCCAGCAGCCAAGACCTCGAGGGTGGCTACACCTTC.

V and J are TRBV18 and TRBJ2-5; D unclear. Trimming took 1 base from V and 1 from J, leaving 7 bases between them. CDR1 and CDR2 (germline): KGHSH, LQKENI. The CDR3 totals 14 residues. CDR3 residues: CASSPRTAQETQYF. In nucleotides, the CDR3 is TGTGCCAGCTCACCACGTACAGCCCAAGAGACCCAGTACTTC.

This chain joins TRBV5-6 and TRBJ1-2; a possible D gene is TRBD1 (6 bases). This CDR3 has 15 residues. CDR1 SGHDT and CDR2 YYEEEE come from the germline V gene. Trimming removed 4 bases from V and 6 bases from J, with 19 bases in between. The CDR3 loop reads CASSLPRNRANGYTF. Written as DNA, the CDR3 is TGTGCCAGCAGCCTACCTAGGAACAGGGCAAATGGCTACACCTTC.

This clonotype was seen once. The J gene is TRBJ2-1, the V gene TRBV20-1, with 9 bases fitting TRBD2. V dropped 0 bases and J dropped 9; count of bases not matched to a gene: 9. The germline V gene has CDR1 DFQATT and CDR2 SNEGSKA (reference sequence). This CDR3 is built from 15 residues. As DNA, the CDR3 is TGCAGTGCTAGAGATCGTTTAGCGGGGGTTACTGAGCAGTTCTTC. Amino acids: CSARDRLAGVTEQFF.

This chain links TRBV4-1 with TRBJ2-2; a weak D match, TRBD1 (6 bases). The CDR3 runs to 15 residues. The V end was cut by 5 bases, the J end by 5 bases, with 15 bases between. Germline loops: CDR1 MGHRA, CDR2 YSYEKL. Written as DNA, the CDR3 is TGCGCCAGCAGCGCCCCGCTCAGGGGAACCGGGGAGCTGTTTTTT. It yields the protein CASSAPLRGTGELFF.

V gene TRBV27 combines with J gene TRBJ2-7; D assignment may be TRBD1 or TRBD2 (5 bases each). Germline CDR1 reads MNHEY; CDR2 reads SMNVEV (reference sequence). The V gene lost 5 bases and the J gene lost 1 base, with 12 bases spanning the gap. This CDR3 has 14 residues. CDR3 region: CASSDLGESYEQYF. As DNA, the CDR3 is TGTGCCAGCAGTGATTTAGGGGAGTCCTACGAGCAGTACTTC.

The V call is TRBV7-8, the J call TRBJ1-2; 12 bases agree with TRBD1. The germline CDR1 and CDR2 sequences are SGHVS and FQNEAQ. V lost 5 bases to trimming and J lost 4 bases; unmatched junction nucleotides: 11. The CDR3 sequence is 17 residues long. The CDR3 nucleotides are TGTGCCAGCAGCCTGTCCCGGGACAGGGGGCAGGGCTATGGCTACACCTTC. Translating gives CASSLSRDRGQGYGYTF.

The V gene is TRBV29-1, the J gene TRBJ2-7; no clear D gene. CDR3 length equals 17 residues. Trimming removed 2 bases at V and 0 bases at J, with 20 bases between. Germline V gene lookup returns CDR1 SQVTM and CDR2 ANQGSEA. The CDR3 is CSVEPRVVLRSSYEQYF. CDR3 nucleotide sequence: TGCAGCGTTGAACCTCGGGTAGTACTCCGGAGCTCCTACGAGCAGTACTTC.

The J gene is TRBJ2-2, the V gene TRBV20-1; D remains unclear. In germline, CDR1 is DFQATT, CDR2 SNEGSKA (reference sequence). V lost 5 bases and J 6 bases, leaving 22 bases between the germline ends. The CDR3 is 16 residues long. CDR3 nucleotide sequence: TGCAGTGCTCCTCATAGTCTCGTTCGGCATCCCGGGGAGCTGTTTTTT. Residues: CSAPHSLVRHPGELFF.

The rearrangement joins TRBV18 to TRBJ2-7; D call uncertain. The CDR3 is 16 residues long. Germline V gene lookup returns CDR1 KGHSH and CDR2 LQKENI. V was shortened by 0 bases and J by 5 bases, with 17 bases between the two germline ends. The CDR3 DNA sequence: TGTGCCAGCTCACCACCGGCCGCTTACCTATCCGACGAGCAGTACTTC. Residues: CASSPPAAYLSDEQYF.

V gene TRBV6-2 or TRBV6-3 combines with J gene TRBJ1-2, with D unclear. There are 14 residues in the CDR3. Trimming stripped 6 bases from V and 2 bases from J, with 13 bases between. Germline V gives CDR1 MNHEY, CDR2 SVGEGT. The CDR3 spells CASSRTGRNYGYTF. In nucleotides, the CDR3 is TGTGCCAGCAGCCGGACGGGGAGAAACTATGGCTACACCTTC.

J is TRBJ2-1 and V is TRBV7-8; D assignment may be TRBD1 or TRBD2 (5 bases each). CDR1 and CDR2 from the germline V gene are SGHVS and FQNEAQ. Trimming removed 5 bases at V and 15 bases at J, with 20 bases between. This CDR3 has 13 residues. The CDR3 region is CASSDLRGPHPFF. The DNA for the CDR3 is TGTGCCAGCAGCGACCTTAGGGGACCCCATCCGTTCTTC.

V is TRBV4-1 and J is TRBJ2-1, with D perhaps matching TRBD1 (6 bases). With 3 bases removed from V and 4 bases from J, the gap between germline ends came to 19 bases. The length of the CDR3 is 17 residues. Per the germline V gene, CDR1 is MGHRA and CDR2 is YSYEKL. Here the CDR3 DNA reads TGCGCCAGCAGCCATCGCGCCGGGACACAGAGGTACAATGAGCAGTTCTTC. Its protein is CASSHRAGTQRYNEQFF.

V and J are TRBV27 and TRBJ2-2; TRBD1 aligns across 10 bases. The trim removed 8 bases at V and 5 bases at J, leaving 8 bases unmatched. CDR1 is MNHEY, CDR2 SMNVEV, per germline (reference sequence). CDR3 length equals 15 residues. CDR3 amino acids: CASGLGTGDTGELFF. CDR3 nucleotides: TGTGCCAGCGGACTCGGGACAGGGGATACCGGGGAGCTGTTTTTT.

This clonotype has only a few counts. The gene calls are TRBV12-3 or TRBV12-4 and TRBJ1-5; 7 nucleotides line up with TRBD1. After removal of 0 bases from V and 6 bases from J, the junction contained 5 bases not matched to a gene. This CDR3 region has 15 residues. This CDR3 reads CASSLAATGTQPQHF. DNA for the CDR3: TGTGCCAGCAGTTTAGCGGCGACAGGGACTCAGCCCCAGCATTTT.